This T cell receptor (beta chain) came from a study of T cell responses to AZD1222 COVID-19 vaccine. The wider study: Some second doses came at about 4 weeks and others at about 12 weeks; these were pooled. General study points: Mapped onto spike, vaccine-associated CD4 TCRs spanned it and were dominant at 160-218 and 743-854. Baseline seropositives among AZD1222 recipients totaled only five or six.

In germline, CDR1 is KGHSY, CDR2 FQNENV. CDR3 length: 12 residues. Losses at the gene ends were 5 bases for V and 12 bases for J; bases not matched to a gene: 10. Sequenced by immunoSEQ multiplex PCR; TCRdb stores in-frame clones only, minus some. Of 95,000 to 150,000 clones in the sample, roughly 87% were seen once. Of note for this clone: The antigen remains undetermined.

V is TRBV16 and J is TRBJ2-7, with 7 bases identical to TRBD1. The source is an adult in good health. The starting material was peripheral blood, obtained on day 0 of AZD1222 vaccination. DNA for the CDR3: TGTGCCAGCAGCTCCAGACGAGACAGGGTGTACTTC. Amino acids: CASSSRRDRVYF.